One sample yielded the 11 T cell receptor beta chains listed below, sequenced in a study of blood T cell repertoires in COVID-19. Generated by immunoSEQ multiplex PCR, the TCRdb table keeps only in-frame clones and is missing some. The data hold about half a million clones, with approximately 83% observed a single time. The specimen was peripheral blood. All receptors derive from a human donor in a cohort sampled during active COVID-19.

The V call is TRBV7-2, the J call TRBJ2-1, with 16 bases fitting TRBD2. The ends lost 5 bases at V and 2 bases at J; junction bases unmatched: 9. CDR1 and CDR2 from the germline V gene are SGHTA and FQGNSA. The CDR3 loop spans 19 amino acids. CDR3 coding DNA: TGTGCCAGCAGCGGACCCGGGACTAGCGGGAGGGCCGCCTACAATGAGCAGTTCTTC. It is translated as CASSGPGTSGRAAYNEQFF.

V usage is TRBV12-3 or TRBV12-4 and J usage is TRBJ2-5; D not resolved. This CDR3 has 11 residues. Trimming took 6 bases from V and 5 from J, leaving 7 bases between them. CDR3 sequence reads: CASSISETQYF. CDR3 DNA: TGTGCCAGCAGCATAAGCGAGACCCAGTACTTC.

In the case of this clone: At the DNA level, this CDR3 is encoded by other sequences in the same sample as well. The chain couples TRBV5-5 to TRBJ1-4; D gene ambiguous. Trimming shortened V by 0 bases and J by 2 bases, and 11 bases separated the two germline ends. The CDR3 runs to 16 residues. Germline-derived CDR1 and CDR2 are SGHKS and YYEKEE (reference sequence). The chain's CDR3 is CASSLGASPTNEKLFF. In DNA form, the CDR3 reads TGTGCCAGCAGCTTGGGGGCGAGTCCGACTAATGAAAAACTGTTTTTT.

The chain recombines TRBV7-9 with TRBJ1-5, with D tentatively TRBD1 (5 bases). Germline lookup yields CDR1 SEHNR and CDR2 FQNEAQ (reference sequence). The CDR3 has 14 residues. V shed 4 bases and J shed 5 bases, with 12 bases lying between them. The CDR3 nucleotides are TGTGCCAGCAGCTCACAGGTAGGGGATCAGCCCCAGCATTTT. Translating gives CASSSQVGDQPQHF.

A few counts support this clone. CDR3 DNA: TGTGCCTGGAGGACAGGGGCGGAAAGCAATCAGCCCCAGCATTTT. Its translation: CAWRTGAESNQPQHF. This chain joins TRBV30 and TRBJ1-5; 8 nucleotides line up with TRBD1. The J segment lost 1 base and the V segment lost 3 bases, leaving 5 bases of the junction unmatched. This CDR3 is built from 15 residues. Germline CDR1 reads GTSNPN; CDR2 reads SVGIG (reference sequence).

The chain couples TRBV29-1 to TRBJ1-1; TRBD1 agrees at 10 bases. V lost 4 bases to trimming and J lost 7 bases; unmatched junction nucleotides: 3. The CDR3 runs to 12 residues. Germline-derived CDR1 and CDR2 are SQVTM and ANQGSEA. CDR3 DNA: TGCAGCGTTGGACAGGGGGCCGATGAAGCTTTCTTT. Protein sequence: CSVGQGADEAFF.

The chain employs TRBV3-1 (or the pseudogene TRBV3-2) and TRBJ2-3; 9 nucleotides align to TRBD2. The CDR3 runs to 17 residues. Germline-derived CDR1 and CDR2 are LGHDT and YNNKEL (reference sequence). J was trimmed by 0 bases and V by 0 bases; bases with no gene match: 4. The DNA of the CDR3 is TGTGCCAGCAGCCAAGAACCTCTAGCGGGGAGCACAGATACGCAGTATTTT. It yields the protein CASSQEPLAGSTDTQYF.

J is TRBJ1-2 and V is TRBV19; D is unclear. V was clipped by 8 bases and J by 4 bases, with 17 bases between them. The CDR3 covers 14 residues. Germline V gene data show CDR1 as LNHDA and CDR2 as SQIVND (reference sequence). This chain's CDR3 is CASATPGLIYGYTF. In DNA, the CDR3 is TGTGCCAGTGCCACGCCCGGACTGATCTATGGCTACACCTTC.

The CDR3 here is CASSPGTSGVLLETQYF. CDR3 nucleotide sequence: TGCGCCAGCAGCCCCGGGACTAGCGGGGTTCTCCTAGAGACCCAGTACTTC. The chain combines TRBV10-2 with TRBJ2-5; TRBD2 aligns across 13 bases. The length of the CDR3 is 17 residues. Trimming at V came to 6 bases and at J to 4 bases, leaving 11 bases not matched to a gene. Germline assignment: CDR1 WSHSY and CDR2 SAAADI.

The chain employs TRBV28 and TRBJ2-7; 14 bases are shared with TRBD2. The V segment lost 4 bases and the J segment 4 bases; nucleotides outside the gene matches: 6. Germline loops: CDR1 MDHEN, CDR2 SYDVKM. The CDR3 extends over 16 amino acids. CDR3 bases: TGTGCCAGCAGTTCTTACGGACTAGCGGGAGGTTACGAGCAGTACTTC. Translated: CASSSYGLAGGYEQYF.

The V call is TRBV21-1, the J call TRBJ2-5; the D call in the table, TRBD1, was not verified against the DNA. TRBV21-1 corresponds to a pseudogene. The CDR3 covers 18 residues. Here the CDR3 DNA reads TGTGCCAGCAGCAATAGTCGAGCCGCGACACGCTCGGTGAGAGCCCAGTACTTC. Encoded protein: CASSNSRAATRSVRAQYF.